The 6 T cell receptor beta chains given below trace back to one sample, sequenced in a study of regulatory T cells in long-lasting Graves disease. Arm-PCR of CDR3 regions and iRepertoire HTBI primers were used to build TCR beta libraries. TCRdb analysed the multiplex PCR reads with MiXCR anew, one entry per CDR3 protein. This sample has about 530,000 distinct CDR3 sequences, with about 16% found just once. Sample time point: newly diagnosed GD, antithyroid drugs for less than 3 months. Preparation of the TCR library used RNA extracted from PBMCs. In addition, the sample was reused for a study of T cells in Graves' hyperthyroidism and ophthalmopathy.

The material was peripheral blood mononuclear cells (PBMCs), obtained at new diagnosis, from a patient treated with antithyroid drugs. The receptors shown here come from a woman in her forties or fifties with Graves disease.

This clonotype was counted many times. The chain couples TRBV30 to TRBJ2-1; D could derive from TRBD1 or TRBD2 (5 bases each). Trimming pared 4 bases from V and 4 bases from J, leaving 14 bases between. This CDR3 has 14 residues. The germline V gene has CDR1 GTSNPN and CDR2 SVGIG (reference sequence). CDR3 in amino acids: CAWNEGLTYNEQFF. CDR3 sequence (DNA): TGTGCCTGGAACGAGGGGCTTACATACAATGAGCAGTTCTTC.

The table lists this clonotype with a few counts. The CDR3 region is CASKSAGSNEKLFF. CDR3 coding DNA: TGCGCCAGCAAATCGGCGGGTAGTAATGAAAAACTGTTTTTT. The chain links TRBV5-1 to TRBJ1-4, with D unclear. CDR1 is SGHRS, CDR2 YFSETQ, per germline. The ends were cut back, 6 bases at V and 4 bases at J, with 13 bases in the middle. The CDR3 is 14 residues long.

This clonotype has just a few counts. This rearrangement joins TRBV11-1 to TRBJ1-2, with unresolved D. The CDR3 runs to 13 residues. The V gene lost 3 bases and the J gene lost 0 bases, with 5 bases spanning the gap. Germline loops: CDR1 SGHAT, CDR2 FQDESV (reference sequence). CDR3 DNA: TGTGCCAGCAGCTTTAATTCTAACTATGGCTACACCTTC. Its translation is CASSFNSNYGYTF. Drawing the rest from reference TRBV11-1 and TRBJ1-2, the complete variable domain is EAEVAQSPRYKITEKSQAVAFWCDPISGHATLYWYRQILGQGPELLVQFQDESVVDDSQLPKDRFSAERLKGVDSTLKIQPAELGDSAMYLCASSFNSNYGYTFGSGTRLTVV.

The chain links TRBV6-1 to TRBJ2-5; 10 bases are a match to TRBD1. CDR1 is MNHNS, CDR2 SASEGT, per germline. V was clipped by 8 bases and J by 2 bases; unmatched bases: 8. The CDR3 length is 15 residues. CDR3 residues: CASGPRDRGQETQYF. CDR3 nucleotide sequence: TGTGCCAGCGGACCCCGGGACAGGGGTCAAGAGACCCAGTACTTC.

The genes are TRBV6-2 or TRBV6-3 and TRBJ2-7; 7 positions agree with TRBD1. V was pared by 6 bases and J by 6 bases, with 14 bases of the junction left unmatched. Per the germline V gene, CDR1 is MNHEY and CDR2 is SVGEGT. CDR3 length: 15 residues. CDR3 residues: CASRGDGQARREQYF. In DNA, the CDR3 is TGTGCCAGCAGGGGAGATGGACAGGCGAGACGCGAGCAGTACTTC.

In regard to this clonotype: A much more abundant neighbour one base away suggests this may be a read error. The V and J genes are TRBV30 and TRBJ1-6; the match to TRBD1 covers 9 bases. Germline CDR1 GTSNPN, CDR2 SVGIG (reference sequence). The CDR3 is 13 amino acids. The CDR3 is CARSQQGASPLHF. In DNA, the CDR3 is TGTGCCCGGAGTCAACAGGGGGCCTCACCCCTCCACTTT.